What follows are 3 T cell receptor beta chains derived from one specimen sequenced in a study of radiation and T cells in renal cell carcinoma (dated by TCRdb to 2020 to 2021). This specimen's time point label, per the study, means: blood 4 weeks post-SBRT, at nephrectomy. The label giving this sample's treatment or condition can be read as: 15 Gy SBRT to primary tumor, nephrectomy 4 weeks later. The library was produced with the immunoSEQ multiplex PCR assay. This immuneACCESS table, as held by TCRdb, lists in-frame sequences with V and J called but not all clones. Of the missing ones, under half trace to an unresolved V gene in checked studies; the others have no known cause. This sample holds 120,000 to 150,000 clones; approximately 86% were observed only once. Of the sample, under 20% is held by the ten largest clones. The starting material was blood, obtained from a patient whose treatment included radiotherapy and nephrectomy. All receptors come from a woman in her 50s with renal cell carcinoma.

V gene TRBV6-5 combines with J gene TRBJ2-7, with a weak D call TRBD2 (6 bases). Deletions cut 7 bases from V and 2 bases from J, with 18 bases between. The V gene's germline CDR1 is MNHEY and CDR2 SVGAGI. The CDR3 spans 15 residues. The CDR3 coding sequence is TGTGCCAGCACCAAAACGGGAGCGGCGCCCTACGAGCAGTACTTC. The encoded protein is CASTKTGAAPYEQYF.

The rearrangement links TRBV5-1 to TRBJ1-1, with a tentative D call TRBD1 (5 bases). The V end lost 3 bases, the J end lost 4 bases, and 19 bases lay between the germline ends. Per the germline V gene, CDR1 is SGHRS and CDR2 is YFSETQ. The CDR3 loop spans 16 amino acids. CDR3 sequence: CASSSLRGGMGTEAFF. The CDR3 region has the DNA TGCGCCAGCAGCTCCCTCCGGGGGGGGATGGGCACTGAAGCTTTCTTT.

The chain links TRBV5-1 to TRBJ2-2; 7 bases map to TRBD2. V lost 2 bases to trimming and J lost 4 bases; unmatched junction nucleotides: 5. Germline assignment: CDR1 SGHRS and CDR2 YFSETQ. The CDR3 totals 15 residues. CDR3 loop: CASSFSLAVTGELFF. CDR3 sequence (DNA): TGCGCCAGCAGCTTCTCCCTAGCGGTCACCGGGGAGCTGTTTTTT.